This entry lists 17 T cell receptor beta chains sequenced from one sample in a study of CD8 T cells in Susac syndrome. Reverse transcription of roughly 0.5 to 1 ug RNA was carried out with random hexamers. TCRdb reprocessed the immunoSEQ multiplex PCR reads via MiXCR and lists one record per CDR3 protein. The sample shows about 140,000 distinct CDR3 sequences, 95% of them seen only once. The sample comprised CD4+ T cells from PBMCs. These receptors all stem from a human donor with Susac syndrome.

This chain connects TRBV12-3 or TRBV12-4 to TRBJ2-1; 8 bases match TRBD2. The CDR3 consists of 15 residues. V lost 6 bases, J lost 2 bases, and 6 bases stayed unmatched. The CDR3 region has the DNA TGTGCCAGCAGCCCCGGGGGGGTACCCTACAATGAGCAGTTCTTC. Encoded protein: CASSPGGVPYNEQFF.

This rearrangement joins TRBV5-4 to TRBJ2-5; D ambiguous. Germline V gives CDR1 SGHNT, CDR2 YYREEE (reference sequence). V was trimmed by 0 bases and J by 2 bases, leaving 5 bases between them. The CDR3 is 13 residues long. The DNA for the CDR3 is TGTGCCAGCAGCTTGGTAAAGCAAGAGACCCAGTACTTC. Residues: CASSLVKQETQYF.

This chain joins TRBV12-3 or TRBV12-4 and TRBJ2-7; 15 nucleotides match TRBD2. With V trimmed by 5 bases and J by 6 bases, 5 bases remained unmatched. The CDR3 loop spans 15 amino acids. Written as DNA, the CDR3 is TGTGCCAGCAGTAAGGGACTAGCGGGGGGAGCCGAGCAGTACTTC. Translated: CASSKGLAGGAEQYF.

The chain couples TRBV20-1 to TRBJ2-4, with 13 bases that match TRBD2. CDR3 length equals 13 residues. Trimming at V came to 6 bases and at J to 9 bases, leaving 5 bases not matched to a gene. Germline CDR1 DFQATT, CDR2 SNEGSKA (reference sequence). CDR3 sequence (DNA): TGCAGTGCCGGACTAGCGGGAGTGGCCATTCAGTACTTC. This codes for CSAGLAGVAIQYF.

The CDR3 here is CASSPRSGTNTGELFF. In DNA form, the CDR3 reads TGTGCCAGCAGCCCCCGGAGCGGGACGAACACCGGGGAGCTGTTTTTT. The chain joins TRBV9 to TRBJ2-2, with 7 bases fitting TRBD2. Looked up from germline, CDR1 is SGDLS and CDR2 is YYNGEE. With V trimmed by 4 bases and J by 0 bases, 6 bases remained unmatched. The CDR3 totals 16 residues.

The chain joins TRBV24-1 to TRBJ2-1; 8 bases align to TRBD2. The CDR3 is made up of 16 amino acids. Germline CDR1 and CDR2: KGHDR and SFDVKD. J lost 9 bases, V lost 2 bases, and 11 bases had no gene match. The CDR3 DNA reads TGTGCCACCAGTGATTCCCTGCGGGGGGACGTGGGTGAGCAGTTCTTC. Translating it yields CATSDSLRGDVGEQFF.

This sequence joins TRBV4-1 and TRBJ2-1; D not certain. V shed 0 bases and J shed 9 bases, with 9 bases lying between them. Germline-derived CDR1 and CDR2 are MGHRA and YSYEKL. The CDR3 length is 13 residues. CDR3 sequence reads: CASSQDGVGEQFF. The CDR3 DNA reads as TGCGCCAGCAGCCAAGATGGGGTGGGTGAGCAGTTCTTC.

CDR3 in amino acids: CASSLGAGDNTEAFF. The CDR3 DNA reads as TGCGCCAGCAGCTTGGGCGCAGGAGACAACACTGAAGCTTTCTTT. The rearrangement uses TRBV5-1 and TRBJ1-1; D call uncertain. Germline CDR1 is SGHRS and CDR2 is YFSETQ. Between the trimmed V and J ends, which lost 0 bases and 2 bases, there was a span of 11 bases. The CDR3 sequence is 15 residues long.

The chain couples TRBV20-1 to TRBJ1-5, with D perhaps matching TRBD1 (5 bases). The germline gives CDR1 DFQATT, CDR2 SNEGSKA (reference sequence). The V end was cut by 8 bases, the J end by 5 bases, with 19 bases between. The CDR3 spans 14 residues. DNA for the CDR3: TGCAGTCCAAAGGCTATGGGGGTCGATCAGCCCCAGCATTTT. This gives the protein CSPKAMGVDQPQHF.

The genes are TRBV4-3 and TRBJ2-6, with D unresolved. CDR3 length equals 15 residues. Looked up from germline, CDR1 is LGHNA and CDR2 is YSLEER. V dropped 1 base and J dropped 1 base, with 5 bases sitting between them. The CDR3 nucleotides are TGCGCCAGCAGCCAAGTGCAGTCTGGGGCCAACGTCCTGACTTTC. Protein: CASSQVQSGANVLTF.

The chain uses TRBV9 and TRBJ2-4; 7 nucleotides agree with TRBD1. CDR1 and CDR2 from the germline V gene are SGDLS and YYNGEE. This CDR3 has 16 amino acids. Trimming removed 4 bases from V and 8 bases from J; junction bases left unmatched: 15. The CDR3 DNA reads TGTGCCAGCAGCAGGACCCATCGACAGGGATTTGACATTCAGTACTTC. Translating it yields CASSRTHRQGFDIQYF.

J is TRBJ2-7 and V is TRBV3-1; 8 nucleotides align to TRBD1. The CDR3 consists of 15 residues. Germline lookup yields CDR1 LGHDT and CDR2 YNNKEL (reference sequence). Germline trimming cut 1 base from V and 7 bases from J; bases unmatched to any gene: 9. This chain's CDR3 is CASSQGPGGRGEQYF. In nucleotides, the CDR3 is TGTGCCAGCAGCCAAGGGCCAGGGGGCAGGGGAGAGCAGTACTTC.

The chain links TRBV29-1 to TRBJ2-3; D remains unclear. The ends were cut back, 4 bases at V and 6 bases at J, with 5 bases in the middle. Germline V gene sequence: CDR1 SQVTM, CDR2 ANQGSEA. CDR3 length equals 10 residues. The CDR3 DNA reads as TGCAGCGTTGTCGGGGATACGCAGTATTTT. It codes for CSVVGDTQYF.

The CDR3 nucleotides read TGTGCCAGCAGTCGAAGCCTAGCAGTCTCGGGCACAGATACGCAGTATTTT. Residues: CASSRSLAVSGTDTQYF. This chain connects TRBV28 to TRBJ2-3; tentative D call: TRBD2 (5 bases). This CDR3 comprises 17 residues. The germline V and J ends were trimmed by 5 bases and 1 base, with 19 bases remaining between them. Germline assignment: CDR1 MDHEN and CDR2 SYDVKM.

The V call is TRBV29-1, the J call TRBJ1-5; a possible D gene is TRBD1 (6 bases). The CDR3 spans 13 residues. The V end was cut by 4 bases, the J end by 1 base, with 8 bases between. Germline lookup yields CDR1 SQVTM and CDR2 ANQGSEA. CDR3 loop: CSVGGQSNQPQHF. The CDR3 bases are TGCAGCGTTGGAGGACAGAGCAATCAGCCCCAGCATTTT.

V and J are TRBV12-3 or TRBV12-4 and TRBJ1-1; TRBD1 might be the D (5 bases). The CDR3 spans 15 residues. Trimming pared 6 bases from V and 1 base from J, leaving 15 bases between. The CDR3 region is CASSKSQAGNTEAFF. The CDR3 DNA is TGTGCCAGCAGCAAATCACAGGCTGGGAACACTGAAGCTTTCTTT.

The chain links TRBV11-2 to TRBJ1-1; TRBD1 matches 10 bases. V lost 2 bases, J lost 3 bases, and 12 bases stayed unmatched. The CDR3 contains 18 residues. The germline V gene encodes CDR1 SGHAT and CDR2 FQNNGV. CDR3 in amino acids: CASSLRYLDRGEDTEAFF. CDR3 nucleotide sequence: TGTGCCAGCAGCTTACGGTATTTGGACAGGGGGGAGGACACTGAAGCTTTCTTT.